Listed below are T cell receptor beta chains from one sample, sequenced in a study of T cells in Graves' hyperthyroidism and ophthalmopathy. TCRdb redid the calling of the multiplex PCR reads with MiXCR, one entry per CDR3 protein. The sample lists 350,000 to 400,000 distinct CDR3 sequences; about 16% were seen once. Sequencing was performed on blood. These receptors were collected from a woman aged 25-40 years with Graves' hyperthyroidism. CDR3s include the opening cysteine and the closing phenylalanine or tryptophan. A D gene is named only where the DNA matches it firmly. Size tells how often a clone was seen (once, few, many) or the class of an expanded clone, and some rows leave it out.

clone size	V gene	J gene	D gene	CDR3 DNA	CDR3 protein
many	TRBV5-1	TRBJ1-4	-	TGCGCCAGCAGCTTGGATGGGACGGGGGGTGAAAAACTGTTTTTT	CASSLDGTGGEKLFF
-	TRBV20-1	TRBJ1-2	-	TGCAGTGCTAGCTTTTCAGACAGATATGGCTACACCTTC	CSASFSDRYGYTF
many	TRBV27	TRBJ2-1	-	TGTGCCAGCAGCCCCGTTTGGACGGACGCCTACAATGAGCAGTTCTTC	CASSPVWTDAYNEQFF
few	TRBV7-6	TRBJ2-2	TRBD1	TGTGCCAGCAGCCGGGACAGGGGGCCGACCACCGGGGAGCTGTTTTTT	CASSRDRGPTTGELFF
few	TRBV20-1	TRBJ1-2	-	TGCAGTGCCCCGGACGGAAACTATGGCTACACCTTC	CSAPDGNYGYTF
-	TRBV9	TRBJ2-3	TRBD2	TGTGCCAGCAGCGTAGGACTAGCGGAATCCACAGATACGCAGTATTTT	CASSVGLAESTDTQYF
many	TRBV27	TRBJ2-5	TRBD2	TGTGCCAGCAGTTTACTGAGCGGGAGGGCCGGAGAGACCCAGTACTTC	CASSLLSGRAGETQYF
few	TRBV3-1	TRBJ2-3	-	TGTGCCAGCAGCCTCGACTATACAGATACGCAGTATTTT	CASSLDYTDTQYF
many	TRBV2	TRBJ2-1	-	TGTGCCAGCAGTATCCGGGAGAACGATGAGCAGTTCTTC	CASSIRENDEQFF
few	TRBV10-2	TRBJ2-7	TRBD2	TGCGCCAGCACCGGGGGGGTAATCAGCTCCTACGAGCAGTACTTC	CASTGGVISSYEQYF
few	TRBV5-1	TRBJ1-1	-	TGCGCCAGCAGCTTTAAGGACAAAATGAACACTGAAGCTTTCTTT	CASSFKDKMNTEAFF
many	TRBV5-1	TRBJ2-5	-	TGCGCCAGCAGCGGGTACGGAAGCGGAAAAGAAGAGACCCAGTACTTC	CASSGYGSGKEETQYF
many	TRBV29-1	TRBJ2-1	TRBD1	TGCAGCGTTAGGGACAGGGAGTACAATGAGCAGTTCTTC	CSVRDREYNEQFF
few	TRBV19	TRBJ1-1	-	TGTGCCAGTCTGAGCAGGACGAGCATGACTGAAGCTTTCTTT	CASLSRTSMTEAFF
-	TRBV7-9	TRBJ2-2	TRBD2	TGTGCCAGCAGCTCCTCCCTAGTTGGGGAGGGCGGGGAGCTGTTTTTT	CASSSSLVGEGGELFF
many	TRBV18	TRBJ1-2	TRBD1	TGTGCCAGCTCACCACCGGGACAGGGGTTCTATGGCTACACCTTC	CASSPPGQGFYGYTF